The rows below give T cell receptor beta chains drawn from one sample of a study of blood T cell repertoires in COVID-19. Assay used: immunoSEQ multiplex PCR; TCRdb lists only in-frame clones, some missing. The profile shows more than 200,000 clones, less than 90% of them singletons. Sequenced material: peripheral blood. The receptor source for this set is a woman aged 80 or older with COVID-19, enrolled during active disease. CDR3s include the opening cysteine and the closing phenylalanine or tryptophan. The order of the fields is D gene, J gene, V gene, clone size, CDR3 length, CDR3 DNA, CDR3 protein. The D gene is left open where the match is weak. Clone size is given for some rows only: seen once, a few or many times, or a class if the clone is expanded.

d_gene: NA; j_gene: TRBJ2-1; v_gene: TRBV18; abundance: NA; len: 14; CDR3nt: TGTGCCACCTCAACGGGTTTTTCCTACAATGAGCAGTTCTTC; CDR3aa: CATSTGFSYNEQFF
d_gene: NA; j_gene: TRBJ2-3; v_gene: TRBV5-4; abundance: NA; len: 15; CDR3nt: TGTGCCACCTGGCGGTGGGCGGGGGCAGGAGATACGCAGTATTTT; CDR3aa: CATWRWAGAGDTQYF
d_gene: NA; j_gene: TRBJ1-2; v_gene: TRBV19; abundance: NA; len: 14; CDR3nt: TGTGCCAGTAGTGCCACAGGTACTAACTATGGCTACACCTTC; CDR3aa: CASSATGTNYGYTF
d_gene: TRBD1; j_gene: TRBJ1-1; v_gene: TRBV6-5; abundance: NA; len: 15; CDR3nt: TGTGCCAGCAGTTGGCAGGGGGCGGGGAACACTGAAGCTTTCTTT; CDR3aa: CASSWQGAGNTEAFF
d_gene: NA; j_gene: TRBJ1-6; v_gene: TRBV6-2/TRBV6-3; abundance: NA; len: 15; CDR3nt: TGTGCCAGCAGTTCCCTGATTGAGGCTAATTCACCCCTCCACTTT; CDR3aa: CASSSLIEANSPLHF
d_gene: TRBD1; j_gene: TRBJ2-7; v_gene: TRBV13; abundance: NA; len: 17; CDR3nt: TGTGCCAGCAGCCAGAGGGGTACCGGGACAGGGGTCTACGAGCAGTACTTC; CDR3aa: CASSQRGTGTGVYEQYF
d_gene: TRBD1; j_gene: TRBJ1-2; v_gene: TRBV6-5; abundance: few; len: 15; CDR3nt: TGTGCCAGCACACCGAAAGGACAGGGGAGCTATGGCTACACCTTC; CDR3aa: CASTPKGQGSYGYTF
d_gene: NA; j_gene: TRBJ2-2; v_gene: TRBV20-1; abundance: NA; len: 11; CDR3nt: TGCAGTGCTACCGGGACCGGGGAGCTGTTTTTT; CDR3aa: CSATGTGELFF
d_gene: NA; j_gene: TRBJ2-3; v_gene: TRBV9; abundance: NA; len: 11; CDR3nt: TGTGCCAGCAGTCGTGAGGATACGCAGTATTTT; CDR3aa: CASSREDTQYF
d_gene: TRBD2; j_gene: TRBJ2-3; v_gene: TRBV25-1; abundance: NA; len: 17; CDR3nt: TGTGCCAGCAGTGAAGGGGGGGGACCTCCTAGCACAGATACGCAGTATTTT; CDR3aa: CASSEGGGPPSTDTQYF
d_gene: NA; j_gene: TRBJ1-4; v_gene: TRBV14; abundance: NA; len: 16; CDR3nt: TGTGCCAGCAGCCAAGATAATTATCAGCTCGGGGAAAAACTGTTTTTT; CDR3aa: CASSQDNYQLGEKLFF
d_gene: NA; j_gene: TRBJ2-3; v_gene: TRBV5-1; abundance: NA; len: 16; CDR3nt: TGCGCCAGCAGCTTAACAGGTTCGACTAGCACAGATACGCAGTATTTT; CDR3aa: CASSLTGSTSTDTQYF
d_gene: NA; j_gene: TRBJ1-2; v_gene: TRBV4-1; abundance: NA; len: 16; CDR3nt: TGCGCCAGCAGCCAAGTGGGTAGGGTAGGGGCTGGTGGCTACACCTTC; CDR3aa: CASSQVGRVGAGGYTF
d_gene: TRBD2; j_gene: TRBJ2-5; v_gene: TRBV6-5; abundance: NA; len: 15; CDR3nt: TGTGCCAGCACCCTTTCAGCGGGGGGGCTCAAGACCCAGTACTTC; CDR3aa: CASTLSAGGLKTQYF
d_gene: NA; j_gene: TRBJ1-4; v_gene: TRBV5-1; abundance: once; len: 14; CDR3nt: TGCGCCAGCAGCTCAGGTTTAACTAATGAAAAACTGTTTTTT; CDR3aa: CASSSGLTNEKLFF
d_gene: TRBD1; j_gene: TRBJ1-1; v_gene: TRBV7-9; abundance: once; len: 17; CDR3nt: TGTGCCAGCAGCACCCCTCCGGGACAGGGAGCTTGGACTGAAGCTTTCTTT; CDR3aa: CASSTPPGQGAWTEAFF
d_gene: TRBD1; j_gene: TRBJ1-1; v_gene: TRBV24-1; abundance: NA; len: 15; CDR3nt: TGTGCCACCAGTGAAGGGACAGGGACGAACACTGAAGCTTTCTTT; CDR3aa: CATSEGTGTNTEAFF
d_gene: NA; j_gene: TRBJ2-7; v_gene: TRBV18; abundance: NA; len: 14; CDR3nt: TGTGCCAGCTCACCTTGGACAGATTCCTACGAGCAGTACTTC; CDR3aa: CASSPWTDSYEQYF
d_gene: TRBD1; j_gene: TRBJ1-5; v_gene: TRBV28; abundance: NA; len: 15; CDR3nt: TGTGCCAGCAGTTCCGGGACAGCCCGGGGTCAGCCCCAGCATTTT; CDR3aa: CASSSGTARGQPQHF
d_gene: TRBD1; j_gene: TRBJ1-2; v_gene: TRBV28; abundance: once; len: 13; CDR3nt: TGTGCCAGCAGACCGGGACAGAACTATGGCTACACCTTC; CDR3aa: CASRPGQNYGYTF
d_gene: TRBD2; j_gene: TRBJ2-1; v_gene: TRBV7-2; abundance: NA; len: 16; CDR3nt: TGTGCCAGCAGCCGTAGCGGGGGGACCCGCTACAATGAGCAGTTCTTC; CDR3aa: CASSRSGGTRYNEQFF
d_gene: NA; j_gene: TRBJ1-5; v_gene: TRBV6-5; abundance: NA; len: 14; CDR3nt: TGTGCCAGCAGGTCAGGGTTGGGCAATCAGCCCCAGCATTTT; CDR3aa: CASRSGLGNQPQHF
d_gene: NA; j_gene: TRBJ1-4; v_gene: TRBV6-6; abundance: NA; len: 15; CDR3nt: TGTGCCAGCAGAGACCCCGGGGGGGGGAGTGAAAAACTGTTTTTT; CDR3aa: CASRDPGGGSEKLFF
d_gene: TRBD1; j_gene: TRBJ1-1; v_gene: TRBV9; abundance: few; len: 14; CDR3nt: TGTGCCAGCAGCAAGCGACAGGGTCCGGGTGAAGCTTTCTTT; CDR3aa: CASSKRQGPGEAFF
d_gene: TRBD1; j_gene: TRBJ2-5; v_gene: TRBV28; abundance: NA; len: 15; CDR3nt: TGTGCCAGCAGTTTAATGGGGACAGGGAGAGAGACCCAGTACTTC; CDR3aa: CASSLMGTGRETQYF
d_gene: TRBD2; j_gene: TRBJ2-3; v_gene: TRBV4-1; abundance: NA; len: 14; CDR3nt: TGCGCCAGCTCCTTGGGGGGGGGCACAGATACGCAGTATTTT; CDR3aa: CASSLGGGTDTQYF
d_gene: NA; j_gene: TRBJ1-3; v_gene: TRBV5-1; abundance: NA; len: 14; CDR3nt: TGCGCCAGCTCAAACCCCGGTTCTGGAAACACCATATATTTT; CDR3aa: CASSNPGSGNTIYF
d_gene: NA; j_gene: TRBJ1-4; v_gene: TRBV5-1; abundance: NA; len: 14; CDR3nt: TGCGCCAGCAGCTTCGAACAGCCTAATGAAAAACTGTTTTTT; CDR3aa: CASSFEQPNEKLFF
d_gene: TRBD1; j_gene: TRBJ1-3; v_gene: TRBV3-1/TRBV3-2; abundance: NA; len: 16; CDR3nt: TGTGCCAGCAGCCCACGACAGGGGGCGGGTGGAAACACCATATATTTT; CDR3aa: CASSPRQGAGGNTIYF
d_gene: NA; j_gene: TRBJ1-2; v_gene: TRBV3-1/TRBV3-2; abundance: NA; len: 14; CDR3nt: TGTGCCAGCAGCCTGACAGGATCTAACTATGGCTACACCTTC; CDR3aa: CASSLTGSNYGYTF
d_gene: NA; j_gene: TRBJ2-5; v_gene: TRBV19; abundance: NA; len: 13; CDR3nt: TGTGCCAGTAGTATCGAGTCTAGCCGGACCCAGTACTTC; CDR3aa: CASSIESSRTQYF
d_gene: NA; j_gene: TRBJ1-4; v_gene: TRBV2; abundance: NA; len: 12; CDR3nt: TGTGCCAGTGAGGGGGGGGAGGAAAAACTGTTTTTT; CDR3aa: CASEGGEEKLFF
d_gene: NA; j_gene: TRBJ2-7; v_gene: TRBV12-2; abundance: NA; len: 15; CDR3nt: TGTGCAAGTCGCCCTCTTGGGACAGGGGAACACGAGCAGTACTTC; CDR3aa: CASRPLGTGEHEQYF
d_gene: TRBD1; j_gene: TRBJ1-5; v_gene: TRBV3-1/TRBV3-2; abundance: NA; len: 15; CDR3nt: TGTGCCAGCAGCCCGACAGGGGGAGGCAATCAGCCCCAGCATTTT; CDR3aa: CASSPTGGGNQPQHF
d_gene: TRBD1; j_gene: TRBJ1-1; v_gene: TRBV5-6; abundance: NA; len: 15; CDR3nt: TGTGCCAGCAGCTTGTTCGCGACAGGGAGAACTGAAGCTTTCTTT; CDR3aa: CASSLFATGRTEAFF
d_gene: TRBD1; j_gene: TRBJ2-5; v_gene: TRBV13; abundance: NA; len: 15; CDR3nt: TGTGCCAGCAGCGCGCGAAAGACAGGGGCAGAGACCCAGTACTTC; CDR3aa: CASSARKTGAETQYF
d_gene: NA; j_gene: TRBJ1-6; v_gene: TRBV29-1; abundance: NA; len: 14; CDR3nt: TGCAGCGTTTCCACGGGAGGGGCCTATTCACCCCTCCACTTT; CDR3aa: CSVSTGGAYSPLHF
d_gene: NA; j_gene: TRBJ2-7; v_gene: TRBV5-1; abundance: NA; len: 12; CDR3nt: TGCGCCAGCAGCTTGGCCAGCTACGAGCAGTACTTC; CDR3aa: CASSLASYEQYF
d_gene: NA; j_gene: TRBJ2-1; v_gene: TRBV19; abundance: NA; len: 14; CDR3nt: TGTGCCAGTAGTATAGCGGGGGACGGCAATGAGCAGTTCTTC; CDR3aa: CASSIAGDGNEQFF
d_gene: TRBD1; j_gene: TRBJ2-2; v_gene: TRBV5-1; abundance: NA; len: 19; CDR3nt: TGCGCCAGCAGCAGACCCCCGGGACAGGGGGTCCTGAACACCGGGGAGCTGTTTTTT; CDR3aa: CASSRPPGQGVLNTGELFF
d_gene: TRBD2; j_gene: TRBJ2-5; v_gene: TRBV4-1; abundance: NA; len: 15; CDR3nt: TGCGCCAGCAGCCAAGGAACTAGCGGCCGAGAGACCCAGTACTTC; CDR3aa: CASSQGTSGRETQYF
d_gene: NA; j_gene: TRBJ1-2; v_gene: TRBV18; abundance: NA; len: 14; CDR3nt: TGTGCCAGCTCAGCATACAGGGAAGGTTATGGCTACACCTTC; CDR3aa: CASSAYREGYGYTF
d_gene: NA; j_gene: TRBJ1-2; v_gene: TRBV12-5; abundance: NA; len: 12; CDR3nt: TGTGCTAGTGGTACAACCCAGGGTGGCTACACCTTC; CDR3aa: CASGTTQGGYTF
d_gene: TRBD2; j_gene: TRBJ2-5; v_gene: TRBV5-1; abundance: NA; len: 17; CDR3nt: TGCGCCAGCAGCTTGGAATATACTAGCGGACCTGCGGGGACCCAGTACTTC; CDR3aa: CASSLEYTSGPAGTQYF
d_gene: NA; j_gene: TRBJ1-2; v_gene: TRBV28; abundance: NA; len: 14; CDR3nt: TGTGCCACCAGGGTGGGCAGCCTGAACTATGGCTACACCTTC; CDR3aa: CATRVGSLNYGYTF
d_gene: TRBD1; j_gene: TRBJ1-2; v_gene: TRBV6-7; abundance: NA; len: 18; CDR3nt: TGTGCCAGCAGTTACTCGGGCTTTGGACAGGGGGGTGGCTATGGCTACACCTTC; CDR3aa: CASSYSGFGQGGGYGYTF
d_gene: TRBD1; j_gene: TRBJ1-1; v_gene: TRBV7-9; abundance: NA; len: 15; CDR3nt: TGTGCCAGCAGCTTGACAGGGGCAGGAGTCACTGAAGCTTTCTTT; CDR3aa: CASSLTGAGVTEAFF
d_gene: NA; j_gene: TRBJ1-4; v_gene: TRBV18; abundance: NA; len: 14; CDR3nt: TGTGCCAGCTCATCAGTGGCAACTAATGAAAAACTGTTTTTT; CDR3aa: CASSSVATNEKLFF
d_gene: NA; j_gene: TRBJ1-1; v_gene: TRBV27; abundance: NA; len: 17; CDR3nt: TGTGCCAGCAGTTTCCGGGGAGGTGGAACGTTGGGCACTGAAGCTTTCTTT; CDR3aa: CASSFRGGGTLGTEAFF
d_gene: TRBD1; j_gene: TRBJ1-6; v_gene: TRBV5-5; abundance: NA; len: 18; CDR3nt: TGTGCCAGCAGTCGCGGGACAGGAGGGGCTTTTAAGGGTTCACCCCTCCACTTT; CDR3aa: CASSRGTGGAFKGSPLHF